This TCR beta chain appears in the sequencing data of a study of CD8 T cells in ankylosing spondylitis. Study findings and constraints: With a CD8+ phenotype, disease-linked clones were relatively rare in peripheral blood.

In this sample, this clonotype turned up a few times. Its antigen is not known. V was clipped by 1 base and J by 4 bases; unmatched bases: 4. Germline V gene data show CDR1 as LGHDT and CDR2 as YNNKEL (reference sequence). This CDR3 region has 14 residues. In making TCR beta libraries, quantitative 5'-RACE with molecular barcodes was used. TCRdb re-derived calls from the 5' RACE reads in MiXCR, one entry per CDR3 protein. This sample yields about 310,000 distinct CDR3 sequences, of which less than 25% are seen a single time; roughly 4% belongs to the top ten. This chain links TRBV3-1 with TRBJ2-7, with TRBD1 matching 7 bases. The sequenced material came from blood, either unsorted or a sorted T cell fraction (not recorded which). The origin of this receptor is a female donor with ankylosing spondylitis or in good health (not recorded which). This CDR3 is CASSQVGTEYEQYF. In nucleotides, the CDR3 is TGTGCCAGCAGCCAAGTTGGGACAGAATACGAGCAGTACTTC.